This T cell receptor beta chain came from a study of metastatic and nonmetastatic thyroid tumors (TCRdb year 2020). Study-level background: Repertoires were compared across peripheral blood and tumor or nodule tissue samples from malignant and benign thyroid patients.

General study outcomes and caveats: In both blood and tumor samples, malignant tumors were reported to have significantly higher TCR beta diversity than benign nodules.

None of the patients had been given any treatment before thyroid surgery. Patient clinical samples collected from the early 2010s to the late 2010s were retrospectively analysed using T-cell receptor beta sequencing. Library preparation was by PCR. Instrument used: Illumina HiSeq 4000. High-throughput sequencing was used to profile the TCR beta-chain CDR3 region of each patient. Per the source publication's procedure: The researchers built a classifier to tell apart papillary thyroid cancer patients with distant metastasis, based on CDR3 differences among clinicopathological groups. To measure repertoire diversity the researchers used the Shannon index, while the Morisita-Horn index served to gauge how similar the tumor and blood repertoires were. Using fastp trimming at Q25 and MiXCR clonotype assembly, TCRdb reanalyzed the public sequencing data and kept in-frame beta chains. None of the V and J calls come from the authors' own analysis; TCRdb made them. This sample lists roughly 16,000 clones; 29% were detected once. In total, the top ten clones hold about 12% of the sample.

About this clone itself: Its antigen is currently not known. A clone one base away is much larger, so this may be a read error. The same CDR3 is also encoded by other DNA sequences in this sample.

V loses 8 bases of germline sequence and J loses 0 bases, and the interval between the two ends is 4 bases. From the germline V gene, CDR1 is SGHVS and CDR2 is FQNEAQ. The cysteine opens and the phenylalanine closes a CDR3 of 11 amino acids. CDR3 DNA only is kept here, 33 bases in frame from base 1. The clonotype was recovered from a male donor with papillary thyroid cancer or a benign thyroid nodule (not recorded which). Some clones in this sample may be carry-over from other donors' samples. The sequencing sample was made of tumor tissue. Recombination linked TRBV7-8 to TRBJ1-1; no D gene call is confident. The CDR3 protein sequence reads: CASGVNTEAFF. The bases read TGTGCCAGCGGCGTGAACACTGAAGCTTTCTTT.